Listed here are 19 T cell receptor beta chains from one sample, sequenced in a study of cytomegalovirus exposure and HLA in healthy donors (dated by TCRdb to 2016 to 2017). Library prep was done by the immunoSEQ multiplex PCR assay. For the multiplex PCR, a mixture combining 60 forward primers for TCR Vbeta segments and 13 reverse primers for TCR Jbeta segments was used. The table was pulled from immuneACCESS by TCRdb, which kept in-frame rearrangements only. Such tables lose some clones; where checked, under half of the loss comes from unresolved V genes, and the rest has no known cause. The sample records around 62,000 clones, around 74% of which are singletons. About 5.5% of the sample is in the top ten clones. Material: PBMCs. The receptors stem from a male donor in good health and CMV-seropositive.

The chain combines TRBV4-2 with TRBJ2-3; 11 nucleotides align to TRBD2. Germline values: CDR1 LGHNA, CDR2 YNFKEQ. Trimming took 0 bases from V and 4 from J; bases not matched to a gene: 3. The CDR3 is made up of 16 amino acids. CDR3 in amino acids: CASSQDVAGGPDTQYF. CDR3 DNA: TGTGCCAGCAGCCAAGACGTAGCGGGGGGGCCAGATACGCAGTATTTT.

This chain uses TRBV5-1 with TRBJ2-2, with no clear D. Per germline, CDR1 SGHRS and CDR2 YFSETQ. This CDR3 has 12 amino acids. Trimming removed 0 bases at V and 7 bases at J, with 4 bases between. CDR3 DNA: TGCGCCAGCAGCTTGGCCCTCGGGGAGCTGTTTTTT. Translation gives CASSLALGELFF.

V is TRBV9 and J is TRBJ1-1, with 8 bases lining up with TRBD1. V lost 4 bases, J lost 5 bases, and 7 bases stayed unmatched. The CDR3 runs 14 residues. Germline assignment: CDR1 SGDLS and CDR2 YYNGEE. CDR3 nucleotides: TGTGCCAGCAGCCTGACAGGGGTCGGGACTGAAGCTTTCTTT. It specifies CASSLTGVGTEAFF.

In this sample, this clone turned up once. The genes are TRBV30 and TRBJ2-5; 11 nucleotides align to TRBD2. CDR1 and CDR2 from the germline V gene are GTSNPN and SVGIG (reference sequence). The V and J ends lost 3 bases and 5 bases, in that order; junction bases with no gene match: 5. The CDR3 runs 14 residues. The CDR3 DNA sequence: TGTGCCTGGAGCCCGGGACTAGCGGTGGAGACCCAGTACTTC. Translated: CAWSPGLAVETQYF.

CDR3 amino acids: CASSSGTEAFF. CDR3 in DNA: TGTGCCAGCAGCTCCGGCACTGAAGCTTTCTTT. The rearrangement links TRBV7-8 to TRBJ1-1, with D unclear. This CDR3 has 11 residues. Trimming cost V 4 bases and J 4 bases, with 4 bases left between them. Germline V gives CDR1 SGHVS, CDR2 FQNEAQ.

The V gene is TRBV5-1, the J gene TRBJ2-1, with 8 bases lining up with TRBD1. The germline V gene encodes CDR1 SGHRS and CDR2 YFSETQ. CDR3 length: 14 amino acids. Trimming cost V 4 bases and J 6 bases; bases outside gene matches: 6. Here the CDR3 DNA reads TGCGCCAGCAGCCAAGGACAGGGAAGCAATGAGCAGTTCTTC. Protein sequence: CASSQGQGSNEQFF. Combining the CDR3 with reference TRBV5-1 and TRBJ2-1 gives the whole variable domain KAGVTQTPRYLIKTRGQQVTLSCSPISGHRSVSWYQQTPGQGLQFLFEYFSETQRNKGNFPGRFSGRQFSNSRSEMNVSTLELGDSALYLCASSQGQGSNEQFFGPGTRLTVL.

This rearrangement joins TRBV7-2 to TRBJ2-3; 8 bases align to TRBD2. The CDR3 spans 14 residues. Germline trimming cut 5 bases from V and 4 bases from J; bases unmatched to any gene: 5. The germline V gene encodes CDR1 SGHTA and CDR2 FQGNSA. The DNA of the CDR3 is TGTGCCAGCAGCCCGGGACTAGGAGCAGATACGCAGTATTTT. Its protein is CASSPGLGADTQYF.

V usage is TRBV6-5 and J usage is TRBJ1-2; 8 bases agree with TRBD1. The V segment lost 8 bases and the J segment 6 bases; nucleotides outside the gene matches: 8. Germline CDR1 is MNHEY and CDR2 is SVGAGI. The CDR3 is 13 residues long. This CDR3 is CASGDRGVDGYTF. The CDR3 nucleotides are TGTGCCAGCGGAGACAGGGGAGTTGATGGCTACACCTTC.

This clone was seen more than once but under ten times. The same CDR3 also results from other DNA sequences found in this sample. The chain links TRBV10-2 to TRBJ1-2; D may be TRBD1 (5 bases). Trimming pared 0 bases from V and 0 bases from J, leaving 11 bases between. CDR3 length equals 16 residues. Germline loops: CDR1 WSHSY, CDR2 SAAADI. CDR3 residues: CASSESGRVTNYGYTF. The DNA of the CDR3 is TGCGCCAGCAGTGAGTCGGGCAGGGTGACTAACTATGGCTACACCTTC.

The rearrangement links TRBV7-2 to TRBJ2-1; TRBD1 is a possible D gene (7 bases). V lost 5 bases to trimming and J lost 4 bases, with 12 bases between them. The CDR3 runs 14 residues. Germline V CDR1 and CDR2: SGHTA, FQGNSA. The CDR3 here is CASSRGTVYNEQFF. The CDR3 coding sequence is TGTGCCAGCAGCCGGGGGACAGTGTACAATGAGCAGTTCTTC.

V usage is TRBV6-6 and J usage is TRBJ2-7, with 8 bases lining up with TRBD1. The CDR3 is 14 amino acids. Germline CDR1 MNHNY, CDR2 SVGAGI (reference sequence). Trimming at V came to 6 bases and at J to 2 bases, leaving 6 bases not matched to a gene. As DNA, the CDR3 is TGTGCCAGCAGGTCCGGACAGGGTGCCTACGAGCAGTACTTC. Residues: CASRSGQGAYEQYF.

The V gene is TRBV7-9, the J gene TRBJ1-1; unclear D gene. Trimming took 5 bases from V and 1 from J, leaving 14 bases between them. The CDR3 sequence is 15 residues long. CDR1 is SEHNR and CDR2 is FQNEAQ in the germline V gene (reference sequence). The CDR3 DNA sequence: TGTGCCAGCAGCCAGGCGGGTAGCTGGAACACTGAAGCTTTCTTT. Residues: CASSQAGSWNTEAFF. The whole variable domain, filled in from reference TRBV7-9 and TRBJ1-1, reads DTGVSQNPRHKITKRGQNVTFRCDPISEHNRLYWYRQTLGQGPEFLTYFQNEAQLEKSRLLSDRFSAERPKGSFSTLEIQRTEQGDSAMYLCASSQAGSWNTEAFFGQGTRLTVV.

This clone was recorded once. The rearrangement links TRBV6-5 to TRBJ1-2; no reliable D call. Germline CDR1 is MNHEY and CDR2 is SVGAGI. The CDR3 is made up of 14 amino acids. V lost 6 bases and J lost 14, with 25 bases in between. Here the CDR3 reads CASRQKSGNILDTF. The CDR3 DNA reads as TGTGCCAGCAGACAGAAATCGGGGAATATCTTAGATACCTTC.

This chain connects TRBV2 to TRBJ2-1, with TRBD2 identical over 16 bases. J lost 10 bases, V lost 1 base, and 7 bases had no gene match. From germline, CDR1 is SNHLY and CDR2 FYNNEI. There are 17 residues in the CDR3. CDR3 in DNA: TGTGCCAGCAGTGAAGGTCCGGGACTAGCGGGGGGGCGCGAGCAGTTCTTC. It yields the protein CASSEGPGLAGGREQFF.

The CDR3 bases are TGTGCCAGCAGCTGGAGCCAAGAGACCCAGTACTTC. Translating it yields CASSWSQETQYF. V usage is TRBV11-2 and J usage is TRBJ2-5; D not certain. V was trimmed by 4 bases and J by 1 base, leaving 4 bases between them. From germline, CDR1 is SGHAT and CDR2 FQNNGV. The length of the CDR3 is 12 residues. The whole variable domain, remainder taken from reference TRBV11-2 and TRBJ2-5, is EAGVAQSPRYKIIEKRQSVAFWCNPISGHATLYWYQQILGQGPKLLIQFQNNGVVDDSQLPKDRFSAERLKGVDSTLKIQPAKLEDSAVYLCASSWSQETQYFGPGTRLLVL.

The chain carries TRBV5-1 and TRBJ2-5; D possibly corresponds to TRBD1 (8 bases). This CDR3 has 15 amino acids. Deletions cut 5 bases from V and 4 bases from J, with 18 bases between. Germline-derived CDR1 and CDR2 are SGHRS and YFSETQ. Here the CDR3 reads CASSPQGGRGETQYF. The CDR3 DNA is TGCGCCAGCAGTCCACAGGGGGGGCGAGGAGAGACCCAGTACTTC.

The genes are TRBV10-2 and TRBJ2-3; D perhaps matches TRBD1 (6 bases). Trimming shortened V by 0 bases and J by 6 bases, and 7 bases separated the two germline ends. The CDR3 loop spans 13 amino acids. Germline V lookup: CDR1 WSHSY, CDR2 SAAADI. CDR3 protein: CASSESGGDTQYF. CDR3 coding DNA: TGCGCCAGCAGTGAGTCTGGGGGCGATACGCAGTATTTT.

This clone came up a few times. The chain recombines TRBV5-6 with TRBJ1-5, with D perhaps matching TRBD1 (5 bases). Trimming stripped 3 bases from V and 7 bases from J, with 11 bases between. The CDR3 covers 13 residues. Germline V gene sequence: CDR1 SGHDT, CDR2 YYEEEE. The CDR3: CASSSRVGQPQHF. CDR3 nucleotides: TGTGCCAGCAGCTCCAGGGTGGGACAGCCCCAGCATTTT.

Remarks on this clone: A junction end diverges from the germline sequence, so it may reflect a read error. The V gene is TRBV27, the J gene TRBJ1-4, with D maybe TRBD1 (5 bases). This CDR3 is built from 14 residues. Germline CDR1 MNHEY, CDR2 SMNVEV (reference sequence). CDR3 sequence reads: CASRKGATNEKLSF. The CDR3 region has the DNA TGTGCCAGCAGGAAAGGGGCAACTAATGAAAAACTGTCTTTT.